The table lists the clone carrying this T cell receptor (beta chain) with a count of one. The antigen is undetermined. The data are from a study of radiotherapy plus CTLA-4 blockade in lung cancer. CDR1 is SGHRS, CDR2 YFSETQ, per germline. V lost 7 bases, J lost 2 bases, and 8 bases stayed unmatched. The CDR3 is made up of 15 amino acids. The method was immunoSEQ multiplex PCR; TCRdb's version includes in-frame clones alone and lacks a portion of them. This sample has 90,000 or so clones; around 86% occur once, and the top ten carry more than 0.65%. Study outcomes and limitations: Blood TCR clones of tumor origin expanded after radiotherapy plus ipilimumab. Reportedly, early blood T cell clone dynamics best predicted response, with interferon-beta.

This receptor was obtained from a human donor with non-small cell lung cancer who had stable disease on radiotherapy plus ipilimumab. This chain links TRBV5-1 with TRBJ2-2; 7 bases are shared with TRBD1. This specimen consisted of peripheral blood, obtained from a patient treated with radiotherapy plus ipilimumab. CDR3 protein: CASSQRTGNTGELFF. The CDR3 bases are TGCGCCAGCTCCCAAAGGACAGGTAACACCGGGGAGCTGTTTTTT.